This TCR beta chain came from a study of blood T cell repertoires in COVID-19. Overall study context: The United States, Italy and Spain were the sources of the acute and convalescent COVID-19 samples. PBMCs, B-cell-depleted T cells, or T cells provided the cDNA or gDNA that made up the material.

This clone was detected once. Germline V gene lookup returns CDR1 SGHTA and CDR2 FQGTGA. The CDR3 contains 15 residues. The V and J ends lost 0 bases and 5 bases respectively, with 13 bases between them. Per the authors' pipeline: Reference gene primers were amplified, and this amplification served to estimate nucleated cell counts. Profiling relied on immunoSEQ multiplex PCR, and the TCRdb table lists in-frame clones only, not all of them. V and J calls and clone size are given by that table; D and trimming were obtained from the DNA. Among roughly 63,000 clones listed, 75% to 90% were seen once. The sequenced sample consisted of peripheral blood. The V gene is TRBV7-3, the J gene TRBJ2-5; D may be TRBD2 (7 bases). This TCR came from a man between 45 and 60 years old with acute or convalescent COVID-19. The CDR3 region is CASSLTSGGQETQYF. CDR3 coding DNA: TGTGCCAGCAGCTTAACGTCGGGGGGCCAGGAGACCCAGTACTTC.